In this sample, the clone carrying this T cell receptor (beta chain) turned up once. What it binds is not known. Per the germline V gene, CDR1 is ENHRY and CDR2 is SYGVKD. This CDR3 region has 12 residues. Trimming took 7 bases from V and 7 from J, leaving 8 bases between them. TCRdb's copy holds only in-frame clones and misses some; the assay was immunoSEQ multiplex PCR. Among 150,000 to 200,000 clones listed, roughly 93% were seen once. These data come from a study of T cell responses to AZD1222 COVID-19 vaccine. Study at large: The study pooled second doses at about 4 or about 12 weeks. Study findings and constraints: At 160-218 and 743-854, vaccine-associated CD4 TCRs were dominant, and they spanned spike. Donors were mostly white British, more females; clonal diversity possibly underestimated.

Sequenced here: peripheral blood, sampled on day 0 of AZD1222 vaccination. The chain is built from TRBV10-3 and TRBJ1-6; TRBD1 is a possible D gene (6 bases). The receptor comes from an adult in good health. The CDR3 is CAIKGGNSPLHF. The CDR3 DNA sequence: TGTGCCATCAAGGGGGGGAATTCACCCCTCCACTTT.